These 28 T cell receptor beta chains share one sample of origin, sequenced in a study of cytomegalovirus exposure and HLA in healthy donors. Profiling relied on immunoSEQ multiplex PCR, and the TCRdb table lists in-frame clones only, not all of them. Here the sample spans some 250,000 clones, approximately 83% being singletons. Sequencing was performed on PBMCs. These receptor sequences come from a woman aged 25-40 years in good health and CMV-seropositive.

The gene calls are TRBV5-1 and TRBJ2-2; 7 bases agree with TRBD2. The CDR3 extends over 15 amino acids. CDR1 is SGHRS and CDR2 is YFSETQ in the germline V gene. Trimming removed 1 base from V and 6 bases from J; junction bases left unmatched: 6. Here the CDR3 DNA reads TGCGCCAGCAGCTTGACTAGCGCGGGGCCCGGGGAGCTGTTTTTT. Its translation is CASSLTSAGPGELFF.

This clone was counted between two and nine times. The genes are TRBV12-2 and TRBJ2-7; TRBD2 is taken as the D call from the table, unchecked against the DNA. TRBV12-2 has pseudogene status. The CDR3 sequence is 14 residues long. The DNA for the CDR3 is TGTGCAAGTCGCTTAGCGGGAGGCTACCACGAGCAGTACTTC. Translation gives CASRLAGGYHEQYF.

The rearrangement uses TRBV27 and TRBJ2-7; D gene ambiguous. This CDR3 spans 15 amino acids. Trimming cost V 3 bases and J 0 bases, with 12 bases left between them. The germline gives CDR1 MNHEY, CDR2 SMNVEV (reference sequence). For the CDR3, the DNA is TGTGCCAGCAGTTTGTCGGGTCGGATCTCCTACGAGCAGTACTTC. It codes for CASSLSGRISYEQYF.

The rearrangement joins TRBV15 to TRBJ2-2; 12 bases fit TRBD2. Germline CDR1 LNHNV, CDR2 YYDKDF (reference sequence). The CDR3 consists of 18 residues. Trimming took 4 bases from V and 4 from J; bases not matched to a gene: 10. DNA of the CDR3: TGTGCCACCAGCAAGGGACTAGCGGGCTTAGGGGGCACCGGGGAGCTGTTTTTT. Protein sequence: CATSKGLAGLGGTGELFF.

In DNA, the CDR3 is TGCAGTGCTAACGGGGTAGGCTACACCTTC. This gives the protein CSANGVGYTF. This chain uses TRBV20-1 with TRBJ1-2; D unclear. This CDR3 is built from 10 residues. Germline V gene data show CDR1 as DFQATT and CDR2 as SNEGSKA (reference sequence). V lost 4 bases and J lost 8, with 8 bases in between.

The chain is built from TRBV4-1 and TRBJ1-5, with D uncertain. V was pared by 0 bases and J by 4 bases, with 4 bases between. This CDR3 comprises 13 residues. CDR1 MGHRA and CDR2 YSYEKL come from the germline V gene. The CDR3 protein is CASSQDPNQPQHF. The CDR3, as DNA: TGCGCCAGCAGCCAAGATCCTAATCAGCCCCAGCATTTT.

This chain links TRBV15 with TRBJ1-1, with TRBD1 matching over 9 bases. V trimming: 4 bases; J trimming: 0 bases; junction bases outside the gene matches: 3. Germline V gives CDR1 LNHNV, CDR2 YYDKDF (reference sequence). The CDR3 sequence is 15 residues long. CDR3 in DNA: TGTGCCACCAGCACCGACAGGGGGATGAACACTGAAGCTTTCTTT. Its protein product is CATSTDRGMNTEAFF.

This clone was found once. The J gene is TRBJ2-7, the V gene TRBV11-2; 8 bases are shared with TRBD1. The germline gives CDR1 SGHAT, CDR2 FQNNGV. J lost 3 bases, V lost 5 bases, and 12 bases had no gene match. This CDR3 is built from 16 residues. The CDR3 bases are TGTGCCAGCAGCCAACAGCGGACAGGGCAAGTCTACGAGCAGTACTTC. Its protein product is CASSQQRTGQVYEQYF.

The V and J genes are TRBV9 and TRBJ1-2; D call uncertain. Germline V gene lookup returns CDR1 SGDLS and CDR2 YYNGEE. This CDR3 spans 15 amino acids. With 6 bases removed from V and 8 bases from J, the gap between germline ends came to 23 bases. The CDR3 loop reads CASTIESTAVGGYTF. In DNA, the CDR3 is TGTGCCAGCACGATCGAGTCGACGGCAGTGGGCGGCTACACCTTC.

This chain joins TRBV6-5 and TRBJ1-2, with D hard to call. The CDR3 totals 14 residues. Looked up from germline, CDR1 is MNHEY and CDR2 is SVGAGI. V lost 0 bases to trimming and J lost 5 bases, with 10 bases between them. The CDR3 DNA sequence: TGTGCCAGCAGTTACTCGAGGTCGGGTTATGGCTACACCTTC. Residues: CASSYSRSGYGYTF.

As DNA, the CDR3 is TGTGCCAGCAGCCGGGACAGTTCCTACGAGCAGTACTTC. Encoded protein: CASSRDSSYEQYF. The J gene is TRBJ2-7, the V gene TRBV27; 7 positions match TRBD1. The length of the CDR3 is 13 residues. With 6 bases clipped from V and 1 base from J, the junction kept 3 bases outside the gene matches. From germline, CDR1 is MNHEY and CDR2 SMNVEV (reference sequence).

This clone has a single count. J is TRBJ2-7 and V is TRBV7-9; maybe TRBD2 (7 bases). The germline gives CDR1 SEHNR, CDR2 FQNEAQ (reference sequence). V lost 1 base to trimming and J lost 2 bases, with 15 bases between them. This CDR3 comprises 16 residues. The CDR3 region is CASSLEGGVGTYEQYF. The CDR3 DNA follows: TGTGCCAGCAGCTTAGAGGGGGGGGTCGGCACCTACGAGCAGTACTTC. The variable domain in full, with the rest retrieved from reference TRBV7-9 and TRBJ2-7, is DTGVSQNPRHKITKRGQNVTFRCDPISEHNRLYWYRQTLGQGPEFLTYFQNEAQLEKSRLLSDRFSAERPKGSFSTLEIQRTEQGDSAMYLCASSLEGGVGTYEQYFGPGTRLTVT.

V usage is TRBV6-1 and J usage is TRBJ1-1; tentative D call: TRBD1 (5 bases). V was clipped by 4 bases and J by 1 base, with 7 bases between them. This CDR3 is 13 amino acids long. The V gene's germline CDR1 is MNHNS and CDR2 SASEGT. CDR3 nucleotide sequence: TGTGCCAGCAGTGCGACAGAGAACACTGAAGCTTTCTTT. This translates into CASSATENTEAFF.

This chain connects TRBV25-1 to TRBJ2-2, with 8 positions matching TRBD1. Germline values: CDR1 MGHDK, CDR2 SYGVNS. The junction had 5 bases not matched to a gene; V was cut back by 6 bases and J by 5 bases. The CDR3 sequence is 14 residues long. CDR3 DNA: TGTGCCAGCAGATACACAGGGGGAACCGGGGAGCTGTTTTTT. Protein sequence: CASRYTGGTGELFF.

The V call is TRBV29-1, the J call TRBJ1-2, with TRBD1 matching 8 bases. Germline CDR1 is SQVTM and CDR2 is ANQGSEA. V lost 6 bases, J lost 2 bases, and 8 bases stayed unmatched. This CDR3 has 14 amino acids. The CDR3 nucleotides read TGCAGCGTCGGCGAAAGACAGGGGAACTATGGCTACACCTTC. Its protein is CSVGERQGNYGYTF.

This clone was seen a few times. This sequence joins TRBV10-3 and TRBJ1-1; no clear D gene. The CDR3 covers 11 residues. Germline CDR1 ENHRY, CDR2 SYGVKD. The V and J ends lost 8 bases and 0 bases respectively, with 4 bases between them. The DNA for the CDR3 is TGTGCCATCGTCGTGAACACTGAAGCTTTCTTT. Its translation: CAIVVNTEAFF.

This clone appeared a single time. The gene calls are TRBV5-1 and TRBJ1-3; D is ambiguous. Germline V gene sequence: CDR1 SGHRS, CDR2 YFSETQ. The CDR3 totals 16 residues. Trimming pared 4 bases from V and 4 bases from J, leaving 18 bases between. CDR3 loop: CASSIGSTGSGNTIYF. The CDR3 DNA sequence: TGCGCCAGCAGCATTGGGTCGACGGGTTCGGGAAACACCATATATTTT.

V and J are TRBV6-5 and TRBJ1-2; D perhaps matches TRBD1 (5 bases). Germline V gene sequence: CDR1 MNHEY, CDR2 SVGAGI. The V gene lost 2 bases and the J gene lost 2 bases, with 6 bases spanning the gap. The CDR3 consists of 13 residues. The CDR3 is CASSYGGNYGYTF. CDR3 coding DNA: TGTGCCAGCAGTTACGGGGGGAACTATGGCTACACCTTC.

This clone was detected once. Written as DNA, the CDR3 is TGTGCCAGTAGGAGACAGCACCCGGATGAGCAGTTCTTC. Translated, it gives CASRRQHPDEQFF. This chain links TRBV19 with TRBJ2-1, with D perhaps matching TRBD1 (5 bases). CDR3 length equals 13 residues. Germline-derived CDR1 and CDR2 are LNHDA and SQIVND (reference sequence). Trimming removed 6 bases at V and 8 bases at J, with 14 bases between.

This clone was seen a handful of times. This chain connects TRBV28 to TRBJ2-1, with 7 bases aligning to TRBD2. Germline assignment: CDR1 MDHEN and CDR2 SYDVKM. V gave up 7 bases and J gave up 6 bases; unmatched junction bases: 21. This CDR3 has 18 amino acids. The CDR3 is CASIPPRLAVIGLNEQFF. The CDR3 DNA sequence: TGTGCCAGCATTCCTCCGAGACTAGCTGTTATCGGACTCAATGAGCAGTTCTTC.

As concerns this clone: This may arise from a read error, as a much more abundant clone is one base away. The chain uses TRBV7-3 and TRBJ2-4; 10 bases align to TRBD1. Germline V lookup: CDR1 SGHTA, CDR2 FQGTGA. CDR3 length: 13 amino acids. CDR3 amino acids: CAGSLRGQGIQYF. The CDR3 DNA sequence: TGTGCCGGCAGCTTAAGGGGACAGGGGATTCAGTACTTC.

The rearrangement joins TRBV21-1 to TRBJ2-6; the DNA was not used to check the table's D call, TRBD1. TRBV21-1 is deemed a pseudogene. This CDR3 has 17 amino acids. CDR3 coding DNA: TGTGCCAGCAGCAGGGACAGCGTTCTCTCTGGGGCCAACGTCCTGACTTTC. Encoded protein: CASSRDSVLSGANVLTF.

Here the CDR3 DNA reads TGTGCCAGCAGCGTAGCCTCTAGCGGGAGTTTCAATGAGCAGTTCTTC. Translating gives CASSVASSGSFNEQFF. The chain has TRBV9 and TRBJ2-1; 10 bases match TRBD2. Trimming cost V 0 bases and J 6 bases; bases outside gene matches: 6. CDR1 SGDLS and CDR2 YYNGEE come from the germline V gene. This CDR3 has 16 amino acids.

This chain joins TRBV7-9 and TRBJ2-7; D is unresolved. Trimming removed 1 base at V and 4 bases at J, with 11 bases between. The CDR3 extends over 14 amino acids. Germline CDR1 SEHNR, CDR2 FQNEAQ (reference sequence). CDR3 protein: CASSLDSPPYEQYF. CDR3 nucleotides: TGTGCCAGCAGCTTAGACTCGCCCCCTTACGAGCAGTACTTC. The full variable domain, its missing parts supplied by reference TRBV7-9 and TRBJ2-7, is DTGVSQNPRHKITKRGQNVTFRCDPISEHNRLYWYRQTLGQGPEFLTYFQNEAQLEKSRLLSDRFSAERPKGSFSTLEIQRTEQGDSAMYLCASSLDSPPYEQYFGPGTRLTVT.

Only one count was recorded for this clone. V and J are TRBV5-4 and TRBJ2-7, with 8 bases matching TRBD1. The germline gives CDR1 SGHNT, CDR2 YYREEE (reference sequence). Germline trimming cut 0 bases from V and 2 bases from J; bases unmatched to any gene: 4. This CDR3 comprises 15 residues. The CDR3 DNA sequence: TGTGCCAGCAGCTTGGGAAGGACAGGGACCTACGAGCAGTACTTC. Translating gives CASSLGRTGTYEQYF.

The V call is TRBV9, the J call TRBJ2-7; the D gene is possibly TRBD2 (6 bases). CDR1 and CDR2 from the germline V gene are SGDLS and YYNGEE. With 4 bases removed from V and 2 bases from J, the gap between germline ends came to 19 bases. The CDR3 loop spans 16 amino acids. The CDR3 region has the DNA TGTGCCAGCAGCCCAGAAGGGACCCCGGGGGCCTACGAGCAGTACTTC. Encoded protein: CASSPEGTPGAYEQYF.

The chain recombines TRBV9 with TRBJ2-7, with 7 bases that match TRBD2. The length of the CDR3 is 15 residues. The V gene end was trimmed by 1 base and the J gene end by 0 bases; junction bases not matched to a gene: 4. The germline V gene has CDR1 SGDLS and CDR2 YYNGEE. The CDR3 sequence is CASSVSPSGSYEQYF. The DNA of the CDR3 is TGTGCCAGCAGCGTATCCCCTAGCGGCTCCTACGAGCAGTACTTC.

The V and J genes are TRBV6-5 and TRBJ1-1; 7 bases fit TRBD1. J lost 0 bases, V lost 0 bases, and 1 base had no gene match. The CDR3 length is 15 residues. Germline CDR1 MNHEY, CDR2 SVGAGI. For the CDR3, the DNA is TGTGCCAGCAGTTACTCCACAGGGGTGAACACTGAAGCTTTCTTT. It codes for CASSYSTGVNTEAFF.